This T cell receptor beta chain is from a study of blood T cells in healthy people across ages. Trimming shortened V by 5 bases and J by 7 bases, and 18 bases separated the two germline ends. The CDR3 has 14 amino acids. The second PCR ran roughly 7 to 12 cycles with a sample-barcoded 5' primer and J-beta primers. Researchers report that a template-switch adaptor with 12 random nucleotides tagged each cDNA molecule. MiXCR, applied by TCRdb to the 5' RACE reads, yields one record per CDR3 protein. The sample lists 800,000 to 950,000 distinct CDR3 sequences; almost 30% were seen once. The authors isolated at least 7 million PBMCs per sample. The data were also submitted as part of a second study, on T cells of mothers and their children. That work adds: The authors found no persistent microchimeric T cell clones.

The source material was blood. This chain uses TRBV12-3 or TRBV12-4 with TRBJ2-7; either TRBD1 or TRBD2 may fit D (6 bases each). This TCR derives from a woman aged 40 to 50 in good health. Here the CDR3 reads CASSLGQRAGEQYF. The DNA of the CDR3 is TGTGCCAGCAGTCTCGGACAGAGGGCGGGGGAGCAGTACTTC.